The 27 T cell receptor beta chains given below trace back to one sample, sequenced in a study of T cell repertoires in cytomegalovirus infection. For these TCRs, the target antigens are not known. TCRdb passed the reads through MiXCR, listing each CDR3 protein once. In the table there are roughly 150,000 distinct CDR3 sequences, about a fifth of which are singletons. Material: CD8+ T cells from cultured PBMCs, obtained from culture after CMV antigen stimulation. The receptors originated from a human donor in good health (CMV status not recorded). Some clones in this sample may be carry-over from other donors' samples.

This chain joins TRBV6-5 and TRBJ2-1; 7 bases line up with TRBD1. Germline values: CDR1 MNHEY, CDR2 SVGAGI. The CDR3 has 12 amino acids. J lost 12 bases, V lost 6 bases, and 8 bases had no gene match. The CDR3 DNA reads as TGTGCCAGCAGGAGTACAGGGGAGAGGCAGTTCTTC. It codes for CASRSTGERQFF.

This clonotype was counted a few times. The chain has TRBV7-8 and TRBJ1-1; no clear D gene. This CDR3 is 13 amino acids long. The germline V gene has CDR1 SGHVS and CDR2 FQNEAQ. The germline V and J ends were trimmed by 7 bases and 6 bases, with 15 bases remaining between them. This chain's CDR3 is CASNPFGWSEAFF. CDR3 nucleotide sequence: TGTGCCAGCAACCCCTTCGGCTGGTCTGAAGCTTTCTTT.

The chain combines TRBV5-4 with TRBJ2-7; D is ambiguous. The CDR3 sequence is 14 residues long. Germline V CDR1 and CDR2: SGHNT, YYREEE (reference sequence). Deletions cut 0 bases from V and 3 bases from J, with 10 bases between. CDR3 residues: CASSLDVGFYEQYF. CDR3 DNA sequence: TGTGCCAGCAGCTTGGATGTCGGCTTCTACGAGCAGTACTTC.

The chain employs TRBV24-1 and TRBJ1-2, with a tentative D call TRBD1 (5 bases). V lost 9 bases and J lost 1, with 14 bases in between. Germline V gene sequence: CDR1 KGHDR, CDR2 SFDVKD. The CDR3 has 14 amino acids. CDR3 residues: CATLLCDSNYGYTF. The CDR3 coding sequence is TGTGCCACCCTCCTCTGTGACAGTAACTATGGCTACACCTTC.

This clonotype was detected ten times or more. The CDR3 loop reads CASSGGTEAFF. CDR3 nucleotide sequence: TGTGCCAGCAGTGGGGGCACTGAAGCTTTCTTT. This rearrangement joins TRBV12-3 or TRBV12-4 to TRBJ1-1; tentatively, D is TRBD1 (5 bases). The CDR3 sequence is 11 residues long. V was trimmed by 5 bases and J by 4 bases, leaving 5 bases between them.

V gene TRBV14 combines with J gene TRBJ1-1; 9 bases map to TRBD1. CDR3 length: 16 residues. V lost 1 base, J lost 3 bases, and 6 bases stayed unmatched. CDR1 and CDR2 (germline): SGHDN, FVKESK. The CDR3 loop reads CASSQVNRGRDTEAFF. CDR3 bases: TGTGCCAGCAGCCAAGTCAACAGGGGGCGAGACACTGAAGCTTTCTTT. The full variable domain, its missing parts supplied by reference TRBV14 and TRBJ1-1, is EAGVTQFPSHSVIEKGQTVTLRCDPISGHDNLYWYRRVMGKEIKFLLHFVKESKQDESGMPNNRFLAERTGGTYSTLKVQPAELEDSGVYFCASSQVNRGRDTEAFFGQGTRLTVV.

This rearrangement joins TRBV6-2 or TRBV6-3 to TRBJ2-7, with no clear D. The V end was cut by 0 bases, the J end by 2 bases, with 5 bases between. The germline V gene encodes CDR1 MNHEY and CDR2 SVGEGT. CDR3 length: 13 amino acids. Here the CDR3 reads CASSYSAPYEQYF. CDR3 in DNA: TGTGCCAGCAGTTACTCGGCCCCCTACGAGCAGTACTTC.

This clonotype has a handful of counts. V and J are TRBV29-1 and TRBJ2-5; 9 positions match TRBD2. Germline-derived CDR1 and CDR2 are SQVTM and ANQGSEA. CDR3 size: 14 residues. J was trimmed by 5 bases and V by 5 bases; bases with no gene match: 9. CDR3 loop: CSVLPGLARETQYF. For the CDR3, the DNA is TGCAGCGTTTTACCGGGACTAGCCAGGGAGACCCAGTACTTC.

This clonotype turned up a few times. This chain links TRBV27 with TRBJ1-1, with D unresolved. The V end lost 0 bases, the J end lost 2 bases, and 10 bases lay between the germline ends. The CDR3 runs to 15 residues. The germline V gene encodes CDR1 MNHEY and CDR2 SMNVEV (reference sequence). The CDR3 loop reads CASSLSSGRNTEAFF. The CDR3 DNA is TGTGCCAGCAGTTTATCGAGCGGCAGAAACACTGAAGCTTTCTTT.

The chain combines TRBV27 with TRBJ2-4; TRBD2 aligns across 14 bases. V shed 5 bases, J shed 9 bases, and the junction held 12 bases outside the gene matches. Germline values: CDR1 MNHEY, CDR2 SMNVEV (reference sequence). The CDR3 is 17 amino acids. CDR3 DNA: TGTGCCAGCAGTACGACTAGCGGGGGGGCATCCGTTCGCATTCAGTACTTC. As protein: CASSTTSGGASVRIQYF.

This clonotype has more than one count but fewer than ten. The V call is TRBV7-9, the J call TRBJ1-1; D perhaps matches TRBD1 (6 bases). Trimming shortened V by 1 base and J by 3 bases, and 9 bases separated the two germline ends. This CDR3 is built from 14 residues. Germline V gene sequence: CDR1 SEHNR, CDR2 FQNEAQ (reference sequence). This chain's CDR3 is CASSLGRGHTEAFF. The CDR3 DNA reads as TGTGCCAGCAGCTTAGGCAGGGGCCACACTGAAGCTTTCTTT.

The rearrangement links TRBV4-1 to TRBJ1-2; TRBD1 is a possible D gene (5 bases). Trimming shortened V by 4 bases and J by 7 bases, and 13 bases separated the two germline ends. Per the germline V gene, CDR1 is MGHRA and CDR2 is YSYEKL. CDR3 size: 13 residues. CDR3 sequence: CASSPGTSSGYTF. The CDR3 coding sequence is TGCGCCAGCAGCCCTGGGACCTCCTCTGGCTACACCTTC.

This clonotype was seen more than once but under ten times. V is TRBV6-2 or TRBV6-3 and J is TRBJ1-1; D may be TRBD1 (6 bases). The ends were cut back, 5 bases at V and 0 bases at J, with 19 bases in the middle. The germline V gene encodes CDR1 MNHEY and CDR2 SVGEGT. The CDR3 consists of 17 residues. The CDR3 DNA sequence: TGTGCCAGCAGTAACGAATCGGGGGGCGATATGAACACTGAAGCTTTCTTT. Protein sequence: CASSNESGGDMNTEAFF.

This clonotype came up a few times. V is TRBV7-2 and J is TRBJ1-1; TRBD1 might be the D (5 bases). This CDR3 has 16 residues. The germline V and J ends were trimmed by 1 base and 6 bases, with 18 bases remaining between them. Germline CDR1 reads SGHTA; CDR2 reads FQGNSA. CDR3 DNA sequence: TGTGCCAGCAGCTTAGGGGGGTCGGGGGATCGGGCTGAAGCTTTCTTT. Translated, it gives CASSLGGSGDRAEAFF.

This chain uses TRBV29-1 with TRBJ2-3, with 7 bases lining up with TRBD2. Germline lookup yields CDR1 SQVTM and CDR2 ANQGSEA. The trim removed 3 bases at V and 0 bases at J, leaving 3 bases unmatched. This CDR3 comprises 14 residues. CDR3 nucleotide sequence: TGCAGCGTTGATCTAGCGGCTAGCACAGATACGCAGTATTTT. Translation: CSVDLAASTDTQYF.

This clonotype was seen a few times. The V gene is TRBV29-1, the J gene TRBJ2-1; 7 nucleotides match TRBD2. Germline loops: CDR1 SQVTM, CDR2 ANQGSEA. The J segment lost 7 bases and the V segment lost 8 bases, leaving 11 bases of the junction unmatched. The CDR3 consists of 13 residues. CDR3 in amino acids: CSLGEGSGNEQFF. CDR3 nucleotide sequence: TGCAGCCTAGGGGAGGGAAGTGGGAATGAGCAGTTCTTC.

This clonotype appeared a few times. This chain connects TRBV10-3 to TRBJ2-7; TRBD2 matches at 11 bases. V was clipped by 4 bases and J by 3 bases; unmatched bases: 11. The CDR3 is 17 residues long. The germline V gene has CDR1 ENHRY and CDR2 SYGVKD. In DNA form, the CDR3 reads TGTGCCATCAGTGGAGAGGGAACTAGCGGGGGTATCTACGAGCAGTACTTC. This codes for CAISGEGTSGGIYEQYF.

V is TRBV7-9 and J is TRBJ2-5; D is unclear. V was clipped by 1 base and J by 1 base, with 7 bases between them. The germline CDR1 and CDR2 sequences are SEHNR and FQNEAQ (reference sequence). This CDR3 region has 14 residues. The CDR3 loop reads CASSLVTSQETQYF. The CDR3, as DNA: TGTGCCAGCAGCTTAGTAACCAGCCAAGAGACCCAGTACTTC. Full variable domain (outside the CDR3, taken from reference TRBV7-9 and TRBJ2-5): DTGVSQNPRHKITKRGQNVTFRCDPISEHNRLYWYRQTLGQGPEFLTYFQNEAQLEKSRLLSDRFSAERPKGSFSTLEIQRTEQGDSAMYLCASSLVTSQETQYFGPGTRLLVL.

In this sample, this clonotype turned up a few times. The V gene is TRBV7-9, the J gene TRBJ2-5, with 12 bases that match TRBD1. The germline gives CDR1 SEHNR, CDR2 FQNEAQ (reference sequence). The CDR3 is 16 residues long. J gave up 1 base and V 6 bases, and 6 bases lay outside the gene matches. In DNA form, the CDR3 reads TGTGCCAGCAGGTCCGGGGACAGGGGGCGCCAAGAGACCCAGTACTTC. Residues: CASRSGDRGRQETQYF.

The V call is TRBV13, the J call TRBJ2-5; TRBD1 might be the D (5 bases). CDR3 size: 12 residues. Per germline, CDR1 PRHDT and CDR2 FYEKMQ (reference sequence). With 10 bases removed from V and 7 bases from J, the gap between germline ends came to 16 bases. In DNA form, the CDR3 reads TGTGCCACCTCACAGGATGGGCGGACCCAGTACTTC. Amino acid sequence: CATSQDGRTQYF.

This clonotype was recorded many times. This chain links TRBV7-2 with TRBJ2-7; no clear D gene. The V end was cut by 3 bases, the J end by 6 bases, with 9 bases between. Germline CDR1 reads SGHTA; CDR2 reads FQGNSA. This CDR3 is built from 12 residues. The CDR3 reads CASSFQTGEQYF. The CDR3 coding sequence is TGTGCCAGCAGCTTTCAAACGGGCGAGCAGTACTTC.

The chain combines TRBV7-9 with TRBJ1-1; D is ambiguous. Per germline, CDR1 SEHNR and CDR2 FQNEAQ (reference sequence). The CDR3 length is 14 residues. V shed 3 bases and J shed 1 base, with 9 bases lying between them. The CDR3 loop is CASSFRPGNTEAFF. In DNA, the CDR3 is TGTGCCAGCAGCTTTCGTCCAGGGAACACTGAAGCTTTCTTT.

This rearrangement joins TRBV7-9 to TRBJ2-7; 7 bases align to TRBD1. CDR3 length: 14 amino acids. Looked up from germline, CDR1 is SEHNR and CDR2 is FQNEAQ (reference sequence). V lost 5 bases and J lost 9; bases outside the gene matches: 13. The CDR3 sequence is CASSPRTGGERQYF. For the CDR3, the DNA is TGTGCCAGCAGCCCTCGGACAGGAGGCGAAAGGCAGTACTTC.

This chain links TRBV7-6 with TRBJ2-5; tentatively, D is TRBD1 or TRBD2 (6 bases each). V dropped 6 bases and J dropped 4 bases, with 21 bases sitting between them. This CDR3 has 16 residues. Germline V lookup: CDR1 SGHVS, CDR2 FNYEAQ. The CDR3 sequence: CASSSRLGGPGETQYF. Written as DNA, the CDR3 is TGTGCCAGCAGTTCCAGACTAGGGGGTCCCGGAGAGACCCAGTACTTC.

The chain links TRBV4-3 to TRBJ1-1, with D possibly matching TRBD1 (6 bases). The CDR3 totals 16 residues. Germline assignment: CDR1 LGHNA and CDR2 YSLEER. The ends were cut back, 4 bases at V and 0 bases at J, with 15 bases in the middle. The CDR3 region has the DNA TGCGCCAGCAGCCCAGTGGTGCGGGACATGAACACTGAAGCTTTCTTT. It encodes CASSPVVRDMNTEAFF.

This clonotype was found a few times. This chain connects TRBV7-2 to TRBJ1-5, with D possibly being TRBD1 (6 bases). V lost 5 bases and J lost 0, with 14 bases in between. CDR1 is SGHTA, CDR2 FQGNSA, per germline. The CDR3 has 16 residues. The CDR3 sequence: CASSPRTVYSNQPQHF. CDR3 coding DNA: TGTGCCAGCAGCCCAAGGACAGTGTATAGCAATCAGCCCCAGCATTTT. The variable domain in full, with the rest retrieved from reference TRBV7-2 and TRBJ1-5, is GAGVSQSPSNKVTEKGKDVELRCDPISGHTALYWYRQSLGQGLEFLIYFQGNSAPDKSGLPSDRFSAERTGGSVSTLTIQRTQQEDSAVYLCASSPRTVYSNQPQHFGDGTRLSIL.

A few counts support this clonotype. V is TRBV7-3 and J is TRBJ2-3; perhaps TRBD1 as D (5 bases). V shed 5 bases and J shed 6 bases, with 15 bases lying between them. The length of the CDR3 is 14 residues. Per germline, CDR1 SGHTA and CDR2 FQGTGA. The CDR3: CASSPPGIQDTQYF. In DNA, the CDR3 is TGTGCCAGCAGCCCCCCAGGGATACAGGATACGCAGTATTTT. The entire variable domain, with the rest obtained from reference TRBV7-3 and TRBJ2-3, is as follows: GAGVSQTPSNKVTEKGKYVELRCDPISGHTALYWYRQSLGQGPEFLIYFQGTGAADDSGLPNDRFFAVRPEGSVSTLKIQRTERGDSAVYLCASSPPGIQDTQYFGPGTRLTVL.